The present T cell receptor beta chain was sequenced within a study of shared clonotypes between healthy human individuals. Data came from immunoSEQ multiplex PCR; TCRdb stores just in-frame clones and leaves some out. The table has fewer than 100,000 clones, approximately 61% seen once; the top ten hold around 41%. Trimming removed 6 bases from V and 0 bases from J, with 14 bases in between. This CDR3 is built from 15 residues. Per the germline V gene, CDR1 is LNHDA and CDR2 is SQIVND (reference sequence). Regarding the study as a whole: Expectations were that clonotype sharing among donors would be affected by sequencing depth.

This clone showed up just a few times. Its antigen is not known. The source is a young man in good health. The specimen sequenced was memory CD8+ T cells sorted from blood. Subset denoted: CD45RO+ cells pooled with CCR7-negative TemRA cells. The chain links TRBV19 to TRBJ1-1; TRBD1 might be the D (5 bases). CDR3 amino acids: CASRWLRGMNTEAFF. The DNA for the CDR3 is TGTGCCAGTAGATGGTTAAGGGGCATGAACACTGAAGCTTTCTTT. Filled out from reference TRBV19 and TRBJ1-1, the complete variable domain reads DGGITQSPKYLFRKEGQNVTLSCEQNLNHDAMYWYRQDPGQGLRLIYYSQIVNDFQKGDIAEGYSVSREKKESFPLTVTSAQKNPTAFYLCASRWLRGMNTEAFFGQGTRLTVV.